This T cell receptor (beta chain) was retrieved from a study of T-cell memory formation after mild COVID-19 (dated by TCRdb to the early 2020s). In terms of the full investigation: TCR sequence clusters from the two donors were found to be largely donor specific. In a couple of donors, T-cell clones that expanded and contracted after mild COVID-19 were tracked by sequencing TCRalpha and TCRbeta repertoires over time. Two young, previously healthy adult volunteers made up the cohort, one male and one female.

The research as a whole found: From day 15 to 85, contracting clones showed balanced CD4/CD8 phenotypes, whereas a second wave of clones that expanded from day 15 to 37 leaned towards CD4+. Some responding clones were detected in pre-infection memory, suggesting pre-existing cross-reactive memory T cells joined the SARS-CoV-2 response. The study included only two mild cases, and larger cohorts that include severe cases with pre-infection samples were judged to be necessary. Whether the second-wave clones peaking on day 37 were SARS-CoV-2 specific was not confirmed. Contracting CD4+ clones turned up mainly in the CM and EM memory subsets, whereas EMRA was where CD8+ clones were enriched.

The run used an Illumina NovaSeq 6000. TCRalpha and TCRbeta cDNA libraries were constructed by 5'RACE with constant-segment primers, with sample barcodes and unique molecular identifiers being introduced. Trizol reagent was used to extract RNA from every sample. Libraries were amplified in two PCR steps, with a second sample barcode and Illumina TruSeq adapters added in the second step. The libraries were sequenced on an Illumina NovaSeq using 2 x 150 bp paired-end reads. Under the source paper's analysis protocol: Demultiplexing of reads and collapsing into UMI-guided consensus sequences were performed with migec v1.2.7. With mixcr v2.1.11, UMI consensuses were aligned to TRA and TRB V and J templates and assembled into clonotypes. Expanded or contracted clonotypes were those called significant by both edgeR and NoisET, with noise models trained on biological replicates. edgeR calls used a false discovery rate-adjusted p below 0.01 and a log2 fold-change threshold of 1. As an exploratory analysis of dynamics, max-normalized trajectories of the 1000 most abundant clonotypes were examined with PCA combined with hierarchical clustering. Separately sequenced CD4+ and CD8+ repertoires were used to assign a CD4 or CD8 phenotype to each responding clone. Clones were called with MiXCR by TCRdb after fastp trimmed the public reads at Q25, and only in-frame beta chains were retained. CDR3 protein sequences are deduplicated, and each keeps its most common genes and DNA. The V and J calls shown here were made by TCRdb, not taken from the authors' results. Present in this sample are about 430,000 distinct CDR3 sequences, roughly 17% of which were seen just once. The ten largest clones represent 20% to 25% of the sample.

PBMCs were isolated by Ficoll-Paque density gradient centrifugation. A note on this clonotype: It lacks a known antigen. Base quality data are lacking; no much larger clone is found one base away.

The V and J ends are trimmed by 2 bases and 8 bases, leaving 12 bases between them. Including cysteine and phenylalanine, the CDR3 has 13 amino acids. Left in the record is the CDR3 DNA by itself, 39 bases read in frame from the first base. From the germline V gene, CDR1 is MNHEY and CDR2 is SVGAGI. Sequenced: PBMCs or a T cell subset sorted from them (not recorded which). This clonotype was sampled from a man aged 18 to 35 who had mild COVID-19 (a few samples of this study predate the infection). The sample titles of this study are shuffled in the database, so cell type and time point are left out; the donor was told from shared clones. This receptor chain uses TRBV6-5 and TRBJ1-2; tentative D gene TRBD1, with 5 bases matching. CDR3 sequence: CASSYAATDGYTF. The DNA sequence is TGTGCCAGCAGTTACGCCGCGACAGACGGCTACACCTTC.